This T cell receptor (beta chain) is drawn from a study of blood T cells in healthy people across ages. Trimming cost V 0 bases and J 2 bases, with 9 bases left between them. The CDR3 length is 16 residues. The germline CDR1 and CDR2 sequences are SGDLS and YYNGEE. Together with a sample-barcoded 5' primer, a J-beta primer mix was included in a second PCR lasting about 6 to 11 cycles. TCRdb fed the 5' RACE reads into MiXCR, producing one record per CDR3 protein. The sample consists of some 1.4 million distinct CDR3 sequences, 42% of them appearing once. Sequences were obtained from blood. The chain joins TRBV9 to TRBJ2-6; D might be TRBD2 (5 bases). The TCR comes from a woman between 18 and 30 years old in good health. CDR3 residues: CASSVELGAGANVLTF. The DNA of the CDR3 is TGTGCCAGCAGCGTAGAACTGGGAGCTGGGGCCAACGTCCTGACTTTC.